The rows below give T cell receptor beta chains drawn from one sample of a study of T cell responses to AZD1222 COVID-19 vaccine. The table came from immunoSEQ multiplex PCR; TCRdb's copy has only in-frame clones and leaves some out. The sample holds roughly 140,000 clones; approximately 91% are singletons and the top ten take 1.9%. The specimen was peripheral blood, collected 28 days after the second AZD1222 dose. Receptors were obtained from an adult who received the AZD1222 COVID-19 vaccine. The CDR3 runs from the conserved cysteine through the conserved F or W. The D gene is left open where the match is weak. Not all rows give a size; the values are once, few, many and, for expanded clones, a class.

TRBV2,-,-,TRBJ2-7,CASSEAGLPSEQYF,TGTGCCAGCAGTGAAGCGGGTCTTCCCTCCGAGCAGTACTTC
TRBV5-6,-,-,TRBJ1-1,CASILDGLNTEAFF,TGTGCCAGCATCCTTGACGGTCTGAACACTGAAGCTTTCTTT
TRBV3-1/TRBV3-2,-,-,TRBJ2-7,CASSPDRISYEQYF,TGTGCCAGCAGCCCTGACAGGATCTCCTACGAGCAGTACTTC
TRBV6-5,-,-,TRBJ1-2,CASRTPTGFYGYTF,TGTGCCAGCAGAACCCCCACAGGGTTCTATGGCTACACCTTC
TRBV5-4,-,-,TRBJ2-3,CASSFASGTDTQYF,TGTGCCAGCAGCTTTGCTAGCGGCACAGATACGCAGTATTTT
TRBV14,-,-,TRBJ2-1,CASSLYFEQFF,TGTGCCAGCAGCCTTTACTTTGAGCAGTTCTTC
TRBV6-5,TRBD1,few,TRBJ1-1,CASSLTIQGKAEAFF,TGTGCCAGCAGTCTTACAATACAGGGGAAAGCTGAAGCTTTCTTT
TRBV7-9,-,-,TRBJ1-1,CAVRVTEAFF,TGTGCCGTCAGGGTGACTGAAGCTTTCTTT
TRBV12-3/TRBV12-4,-,-,TRBJ1-5,CASHQGNQPQHF,TGTGCCAGCCATCAGGGAAATCAGCCCCAGCATTTT
TRBV5-4,TRBD2,-,TRBJ2-7,CASSLGLAGRSYEQYF,TGTGCCAGCAGCTTGGGTTTAGCGGGAAGGTCCTACGAGCAGTACTTC
TRBV2,-,-,TRBJ1-1,CASSPLSGPTEAFF,TGTGCCAGCAGCCCCTTATCGGGTCCCACTGAAGCTTTCTTT
TRBV7-8,-,-,TRBJ1-4,CASSATVNEKLFF,TGTGCCAGCAGCGCGACGGTTAATGAAAAACTGTTTTTT
TRBV7-2,TRBD1,-,TRBJ1-2,CASSFPGQAYGYTF,TGTGCCAGCAGCTTTCCGGGACAGGCGTATGGCTACACCTTC
TRBV7-3,-,-,TRBJ2-6,CASSLDGKAGANVLTF,TGTGCCAGCAGCTTAGATGGGAAGGCTGGGGCCAACGTCCTGACTTTC
TRBV5-5,TRBD2,-,TRBJ2-5,CASSSSGRWLETQYF,TGTGCCAGCAGCTCTAGCGGGAGATGGCTGGAGACCCAGTACTTC
TRBV5-1,-,-,TRBJ2-1,CASSSVSYNEQFF,TGCGCCAGCAGTTCTGTATCCTACAATGAGCAGTTCTTC
TRBV5-6,TRBD1,once,TRBJ2-1,CASSLVGQGPSNEQFF,TGTGCCAGCAGCTTGGTGGGACAGGGGCCCTCCAATGAGCAGTTCTTC
TRBV5-4,TRBD1,-,TRBJ1-1,CASSSETGRDTEAFF,TGTGCCAGCAGCTCTGAGACAGGGAGGGACACTGAAGCTTTCTTT
TRBV12-3/TRBV12-4,-,-,TRBJ1-1,CASRRRDFEAFF,TGTGCCAGCAGGCGCAGAGATTTTGAAGCTTTCTTT
TRBV4-2,TRBD2,-,TRBJ2-1,CASSLRLAGNNEQFF,TGTGCCAGCAGCCTCCGACTAGCGGGAAACAATGAGCAGTTCTTC